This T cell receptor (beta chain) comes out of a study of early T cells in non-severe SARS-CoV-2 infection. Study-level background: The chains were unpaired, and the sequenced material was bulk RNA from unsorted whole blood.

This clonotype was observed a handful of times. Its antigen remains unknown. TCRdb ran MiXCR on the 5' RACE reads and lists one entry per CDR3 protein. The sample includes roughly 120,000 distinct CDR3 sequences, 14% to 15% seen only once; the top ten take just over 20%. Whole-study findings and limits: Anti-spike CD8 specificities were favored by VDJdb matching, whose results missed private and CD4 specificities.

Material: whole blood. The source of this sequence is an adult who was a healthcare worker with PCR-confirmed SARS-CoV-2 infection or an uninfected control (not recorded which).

CDR3 amino acids: CASSPRMGYDNEQFF. The CDR3 region has the DNA TGTGCCAGCTCACCTCGAATGGGGTACGATAATGAGCAGTTCTTC. The chain uses TRBV18 and TRBJ2-1, with no clear D. Trimming removed 3 bases from V and 7 bases from J, with 16 bases in between. Germline V gene data show CDR1 as KGHSH and CDR2 as LQKENI. The CDR3 is 15 amino acids.